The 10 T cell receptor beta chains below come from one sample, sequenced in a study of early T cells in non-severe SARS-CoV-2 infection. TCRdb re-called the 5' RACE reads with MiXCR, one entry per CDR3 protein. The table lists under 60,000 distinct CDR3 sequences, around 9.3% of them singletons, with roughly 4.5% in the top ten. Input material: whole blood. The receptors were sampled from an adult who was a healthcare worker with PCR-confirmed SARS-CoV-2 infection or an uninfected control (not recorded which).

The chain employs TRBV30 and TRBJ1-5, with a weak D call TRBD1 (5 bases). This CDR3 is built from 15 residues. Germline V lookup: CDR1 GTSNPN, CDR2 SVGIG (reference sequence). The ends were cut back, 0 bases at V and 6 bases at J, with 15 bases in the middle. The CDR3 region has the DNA TGTGCCTGGAGTGTACAAGGGGCAGGTATTCAGCCCCAGCATTTT. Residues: CAWSVQGAGIQPQHF. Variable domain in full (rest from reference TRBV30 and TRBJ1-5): SQTIHQWPATLVQPVGSPLSLECTVEGTSNPNLYWYRQAAGRGLQLLFYSVGIGQISSEVPQNLSASRPQDRQFILSSKKLLLSDSGFYLCAWSVQGAGIQPQHFGDGTRLSIL.

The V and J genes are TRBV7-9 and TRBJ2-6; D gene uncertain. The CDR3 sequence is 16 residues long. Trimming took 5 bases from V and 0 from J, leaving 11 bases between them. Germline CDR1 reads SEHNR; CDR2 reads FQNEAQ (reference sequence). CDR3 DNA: TGTGCCAGCAGCCGGCCAATACGCTCTGGGGCCAACGTCCTGACTTTC. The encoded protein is CASSRPIRSGANVLTF.

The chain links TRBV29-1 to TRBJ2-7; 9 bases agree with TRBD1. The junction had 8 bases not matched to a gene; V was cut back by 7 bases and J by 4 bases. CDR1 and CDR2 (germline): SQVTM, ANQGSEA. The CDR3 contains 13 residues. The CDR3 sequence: CSAIPGQGYEQYF. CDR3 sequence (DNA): TGCAGCGCCATACCGGGACAGGGTTACGAGCAGTACTTC.

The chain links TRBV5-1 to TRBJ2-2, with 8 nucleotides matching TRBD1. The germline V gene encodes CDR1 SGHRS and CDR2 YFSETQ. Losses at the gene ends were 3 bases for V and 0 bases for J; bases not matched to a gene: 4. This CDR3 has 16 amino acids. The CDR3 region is CASSSTGAANTGELFF. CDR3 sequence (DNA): TGCGCCAGCAGCTCGACAGGGGCAGCGAACACCGGGGAGCTGTTTTTT.

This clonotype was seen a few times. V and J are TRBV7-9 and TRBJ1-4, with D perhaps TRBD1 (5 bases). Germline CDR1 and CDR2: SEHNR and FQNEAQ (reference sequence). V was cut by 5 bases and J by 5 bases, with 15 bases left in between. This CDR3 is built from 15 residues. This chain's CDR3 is CASSIRRGDNEKLFF. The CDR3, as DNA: TGTGCCAGCAGCATCCGTCGAGGGGACAATGAAAAACTGTTTTTT.

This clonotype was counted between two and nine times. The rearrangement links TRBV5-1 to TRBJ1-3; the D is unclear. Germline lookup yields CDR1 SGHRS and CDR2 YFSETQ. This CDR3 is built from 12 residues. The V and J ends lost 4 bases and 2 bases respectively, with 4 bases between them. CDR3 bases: TGCGCCAGCAGCGTACCTGGAAACACCATATATTTT. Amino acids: CASSVPGNTIYF.

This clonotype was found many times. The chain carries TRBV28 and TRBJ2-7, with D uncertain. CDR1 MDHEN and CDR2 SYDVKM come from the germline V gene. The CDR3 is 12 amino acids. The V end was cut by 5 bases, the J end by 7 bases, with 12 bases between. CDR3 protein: CASSVSLREQYF. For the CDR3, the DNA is TGTGCCAGCAGTGTCAGTTTGCGTGAGCAGTACTTC.

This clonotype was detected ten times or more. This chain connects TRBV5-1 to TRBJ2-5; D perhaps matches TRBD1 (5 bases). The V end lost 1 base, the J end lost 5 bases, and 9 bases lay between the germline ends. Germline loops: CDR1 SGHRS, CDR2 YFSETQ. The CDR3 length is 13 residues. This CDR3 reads CASSLTGWETQYF. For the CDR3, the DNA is TGCGCCAGCAGCTTGACAGGTTGGGAGACCCAGTACTTC.

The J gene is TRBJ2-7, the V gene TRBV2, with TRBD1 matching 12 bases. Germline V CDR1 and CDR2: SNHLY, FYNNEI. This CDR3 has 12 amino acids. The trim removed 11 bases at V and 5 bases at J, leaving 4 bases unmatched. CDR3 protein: CAGRDRGHEQYF. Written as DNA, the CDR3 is TGTGCCGGCCGGGACAGGGGGCACGAGCAGTACTTC.

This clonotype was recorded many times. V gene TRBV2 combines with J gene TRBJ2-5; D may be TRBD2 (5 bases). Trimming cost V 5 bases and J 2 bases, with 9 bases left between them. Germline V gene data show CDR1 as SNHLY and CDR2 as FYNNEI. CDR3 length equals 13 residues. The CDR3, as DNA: TGTGCCAGCAGTTGGGAGCGGCAAGAGACCCAGTACTTC. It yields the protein CASSWERQETQYF. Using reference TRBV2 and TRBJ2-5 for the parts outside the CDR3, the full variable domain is EPEVTQTPSHQVTQMGQEVILRCVPISNHLYFYWYRQILGQKVEFLVSFYNNEISEKSEIFDDQFSVERPDGSNFTLKIRSTKLEDSAMYFCASSWERQETQYFGPGTRLLVL.